This T cell receptor beta chain stems from a study of T cells in Graves' hyperthyroidism and ophthalmopathy. General study findings and limits: Researchers report that a 13 V-J model separated ophthalmopathy from stable hyperthyroidism. Most clonotypes expanded in the thyroid (above 0.001) were also present in blood.

Researchers amplified the TCR beta CDR3 regions from RNA transcripts. HTBI primers drove first-round RT-PCR of the TCR CDR3. Via MiXCR, TCRdb re-called the multiplex PCR reads, giving one row per CDR3 protein. Here the sample spans some 510,000 distinct CDR3 sequences, less than 25% being singletons. Many counts were recorded for this clonotype. What it binds is unknown. The CDR3 extends over 15 amino acids. Trimming took off 6 bases at V and 1 base at J, with 15 bases between the two ends. Specimen: blood. This clonotype was sampled from a young man with Graves' hyperthyroidism. V gene TRBV12-3 or TRBV12-4 combines with J gene TRBJ1-1; tentatively, D is TRBD1 (5 bases). DNA for the CDR3: TGTGCCAGCAGACTAGCAGGGATAGGGAACACTGAAGCTTTCTTT. Amino acids: CASRLAGIGNTEAFF.